This T cell receptor (beta chain) is drawn from a study of type 1 and type 2 diabetes patients. Study information: Samples came from type 1 diabetic, type 2 diabetic or nondiabetic people, recruited in China.

This CDR3 spans 14 amino acids. CDR1 and CDR2 (germline): SGHRS, YFSETQ. V was cut by 0 bases and J by 0 bases, with 6 bases left in between. PCR was run on genomic DNA. Amplification of the beta chain CDR3 used 30 forward and 13 reverse multiplex primers. TCRdb called the multiplex PCR reads again in MiXCR, with one record for every CDR3 protein. This table has 250,000 or so distinct CDR3 sequences, approximately 50% appearing once. Points on this clonotype: What it recognizes is unknown.

Study results and limitations: V and J gene usage correlated at around 0.97 between type 2 diabetes and control samples. Groups were not age- or gender-matched, which may bias interpretation.

The TCR comes from a young man with type 2 diabetes. The gene calls are TRBV5-1 and TRBJ1-1; D gene ambiguous. Specimen: peripheral blood mononuclear cells (PBMCs). The CDR3 nucleotides read TGCGCCAGCAGCTTGGATCCAGTGAACACTGAAGCTTTCTTT. Translated, it gives CASSLDPVNTEAFF. Full variable domain (missing parts from reference TRBV5-1 and TRBJ1-1): KAGVTQTPRYLIKTRGQQVTLSCSPISGHRSVSWYQQTPGQGLQFLFEYFSETQRNKGNFPGRFSGRQFSNSRSEMNVSTLELGDSALYLCASSLDPVNTEAFFGQGTRLTVV.